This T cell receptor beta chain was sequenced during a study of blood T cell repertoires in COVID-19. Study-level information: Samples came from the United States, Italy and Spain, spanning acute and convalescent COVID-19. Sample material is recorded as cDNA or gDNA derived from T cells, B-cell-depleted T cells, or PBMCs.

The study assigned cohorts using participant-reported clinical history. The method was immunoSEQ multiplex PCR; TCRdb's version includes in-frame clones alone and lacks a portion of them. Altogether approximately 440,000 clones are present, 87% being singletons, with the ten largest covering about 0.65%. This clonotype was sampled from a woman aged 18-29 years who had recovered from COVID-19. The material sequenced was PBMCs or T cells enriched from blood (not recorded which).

This chain's CDR3 is CASSQEGRTGVNYGYTF. CDR3 DNA: TGCGCCAGCAGCCAAGAAGGCCGGACAGGGGTTAACTATGGCTACACCTTC. The rearrangement uses TRBV4-1 and TRBJ1-2, with 9 nucleotides matching TRBD1. The V gene's germline CDR1 is MGHRA and CDR2 YSYEKL. The CDR3 has 17 residues. V was clipped by 0 bases and J by 1 base; unmatched bases: 6.